The T cell receptor beta chain under discussion was sequenced for a study of T-cell memory formation after mild COVID-19. CDR3 length: 16 amino acids. CDR1 and CDR2 from the germline V gene are SEHNR and FQNEAQ (reference sequence). V gave up 4 bases and J gave up 3 bases; unmatched junction bases: 11. TCRdb itself ran the 5' RACE reads through MiXCR, one entry per CDR3 protein. Of approximately 150,000 distinct CDR3 sequences in the sample, 19% were seen once. The chain combines TRBV7-9 with TRBJ2-5; 7 bases fit TRBD2. Sequenced sample: PBMCs or a T cell subset sorted from them (not recorded which). The TCR was taken from an adult woman who had mild COVID-19 (a few samples of this study predate the infection). Cell type and time point are not known. The CDR3 DNA reads TGTGCCAGCAGCTCCCAACTAGGACTAGGAAAAGAGACCCAGTACTTC. Translation gives CASSSQLGLGKETQYF.